The T cell receptor (beta chain) under discussion was sequenced for a study of response to subunit inactivated influenza vaccine. Study findings and constraints: Each seasonal influenza vaccination, the authors suggested, recruits few new T cells.

TCRdb recomputed calls from the RT-PCR reads with MiXCR, one row per CDR3 protein. Of some 150,000 distinct CDR3 sequences listed, 10% to 15% are singletons. CDR3 length equals 18 residues. Unmatched junction bases numbered 7, after V lost 0 bases and J lost 0 bases. CDR1 is DFQATT and CDR2 is SNEGSKA in the germline V gene (reference sequence). This clonotype has just a few counts. Antigen unknown. In addition, the sample was reused for a study of T cells expressing NK-cell markers. That paper adds: Libraries used 5'RACE template switching adding universal primer site and UMIs. The dominant NKG2C+ clonotypes represented about 1.0-7.5% of CD8+ T cells in six donors.

The receptor was isolated from a man in his forties or fifties who received an inactivated influenza vaccine. The source was CD8+ T cells sorted from PBMCs, collected 11 to 12 days after vaccination. The V gene is TRBV20-1, the J gene TRBJ2-1, with 11 nucleotides matching TRBD2. The chain's CDR3 is CSARDLASGGLSYNEQFF. The CDR3 bases are TGCAGTGCTAGAGATCTCGCTAGCGGGGGGCTCTCCTACAATGAGCAGTTCTTC.